The 25 T cell receptor beta chains presented below share a single source sample, sequenced in a study of cytomegalovirus exposure and HLA in healthy donors. Use of 60 Vbeta and 13 Jbeta primers characterized the PCR. Method: immunoSEQ multiplex PCR; TCRdb's copy keeps in-frame clones and lacks some. The top ten hold 0.85% to 1.4% of the sample, which has about 130,000 clones, 79% seen once. Sequencing input: PBMCs. The receptors originated from a male donor in good health and CMV-seronegative.

This rearrangement joins TRBV30 to TRBJ2-5; 8 bases align to TRBD2. Germline assignment: CDR1 GTSNPN and CDR2 SVGIG (reference sequence). The CDR3 is made up of 12 amino acids. The junction had 4 bases not matched to a gene; V was cut back by 3 bases and J by 7 bases. The CDR3 protein is CAWRGRGGTQYF. The CDR3 DNA sequence: TGTGCCTGGAGGGGCCGGGGGGGGACCCAGTACTTC.

The chain employs TRBV11-2 and TRBJ2-3, with 9 bases fitting TRBD2. The ends lost 5 bases at V and 6 bases at J; junction bases unmatched: 6. The germline V gene has CDR1 SGHAT and CDR2 FQNNGV. The length of the CDR3 is 14 residues. The CDR3 nucleotides read TGTGCCAGCAGCCCGGCGGGGGGGCCGGATACGCAGTATTTT. It encodes CASSPAGGPDTQYF. Full variable domain (outside the CDR3, taken from reference TRBV11-2 and TRBJ2-3): EAGVAQSPRYKIIEKRQSVAFWCNPISGHATLYWYQQILGQGPKLLIQFQNNGVVDDSQLPKDRFSAERLKGVDSTLKIQPAKLEDSAVYLCASSPAGGPDTQYFGPGTRLTVL.

V gene TRBV27 combines with J gene TRBJ2-7, with D possibly being TRBD1 (5 bases). The length of the CDR3 is 12 residues. V gave up 5 bases and J gave up 3 bases, with 8 bases separating them. Germline lookup yields CDR1 MNHEY and CDR2 SMNVEV (reference sequence). CDR3 sequence (DNA): TGTGCCAGCAGTCCTCAGGGCTACGAGCAGTACTTC. Its translation is CASSPQGYEQYF.

This clone was counted a few times. The gene calls are TRBV6-1 and TRBJ1-1, with a possible D match to TRBD1 (5 bases). The V and J ends lost 1 base and 1 base respectively, with 7 bases between them. CDR3 size: 14 residues. CDR1 is MNHNS and CDR2 is SASEGT in the germline V gene. The CDR3 spells CASSEGTSNTEAFF. The CDR3, as DNA: TGTGCCAGCAGTGAAGGGACATCGAACACTGAAGCTTTCTTT.

The DNA of the CDR3 is TGTGCCAGCAGGACAGGGACGAGCTCCTACAATGAGCAGTTCTTC. As protein: CASRTGTSSYNEQFF. The chain employs TRBV2 and TRBJ2-1; 7 nucleotides agree with TRBD1. CDR3 length: 15 residues. V was clipped by 6 bases and J by 0 bases; unmatched bases: 5. CDR1 and CDR2 (germline): SNHLY, FYNNEI.

The chain uses TRBV6-5 and TRBJ2-2; 9 nucleotides line up with TRBD1. With V trimmed by 5 bases and J by 7 bases, 5 bases remained unmatched. This CDR3 contains 14 residues. The germline V gene has CDR1 MNHEY and CDR2 SVGAGI. The CDR3: CASSPGTGFGELFF. The DNA for the CDR3 is TGTGCCAGCAGTCCCGGGACAGGGTTCGGGGAGCTGTTTTTT.

J is TRBJ2-3 and V is TRBV11-3, with 9 bases matching TRBD2. V shed 8 bases, J shed 6 bases, and the junction held 15 bases outside the gene matches. CDR3 length: 16 amino acids. Per germline, CDR1 SGHNT and CDR2 YENEEA. DNA for the CDR3: TGTGCCAGCGAACCAGGACTAGCGATTGTTGCGGATACGCAGTATTTT. Amino acids: CASEPGLAIVADTQYF.

The table lists this clone with a count of one. This chain uses TRBV15 with TRBJ2-7; 8 positions match TRBD1. The CDR3 loop spans 15 amino acids. Germline lookup yields CDR1 LNHNV and CDR2 YYDKDF (reference sequence). V trimming: 5 bases; J trimming: 5 bases; junction bases outside the gene matches: 11. CDR3 residues: CATSSSDRVPHEQYF. The CDR3 DNA reads as TGTGCCACCAGCTCCTCGGACAGGGTTCCCCACGAGCAGTACTTC. The full variable domain, in which reference TRBV15 and TRBJ2-7 provide the parts outside the CDR3, is DAMVIQNPRYQVTQFGKPVTLSCSQTLNHNVMYWYQQKSSQAPKLLFHYYDKDFNNEADTPDNFQSRRPNTSFCFLDIRSPGLGDTAMYLCATSSSDRVPHEQYFGPGTRLTVT.

The chain couples TRBV10-3 to TRBJ1-2; the D gene is possibly TRBD1 (6 bases). CDR1 is ENHRY, CDR2 SYGVKD, per germline. With 10 bases removed from V and 2 bases from J, the gap between germline ends came to 14 bases. This CDR3 is built from 13 residues. The CDR3 region is CANARDRNYGYTF. As DNA, the CDR3 is TGTGCCAACGCCAGAGACAGGAACTATGGCTACACCTTC.

This clone was seen a single time. This sequence joins TRBV7-2 and TRBJ2-1; D perhaps matches TRBD2 (5 bases). Germline lookup yields CDR1 SGHTA and CDR2 FQGNSA. The CDR3 consists of 16 residues. V was pared by 2 bases and J by 2 bases, with 13 bases between. CDR3 in DNA: TGTGCCAGCAGCTTATGGGGAGTAGCAACCTACAATGAGCAGTTCTTC. It codes for CASSLWGVATYNEQFF.

The chain carries TRBV15 and TRBJ2-7; D might be TRBD2 (5 bases). From germline, CDR1 is LNHNV and CDR2 YYDKDF (reference sequence). The CDR3 spans 13 residues. Trimming took 0 bases from V and 7 from J, leaving 10 bases between them. The CDR3 reads CATSRDPEGEQYF. In DNA, the CDR3 is TGTGCCACCAGCAGAGATCCAGAGGGAGAGCAGTACTTC.

The chain joins TRBV9 to TRBJ2-3, with 16 bases matching TRBD2. The CDR3 length is 16 residues. Trimming cost V 4 bases and J 5 bases; bases outside gene matches: 4. The germline V gene encodes CDR1 SGDLS and CDR2 YYNGEE. CDR3 nucleotides: TGTGCCAGCAGCTCCGGGACTAGCGGGGGGGTAGATACGCAGTATTTT. Amino acid sequence: CASSSGTSGGVDTQYF.

The V call is TRBV6-6, the J call TRBJ2-1; 12 nucleotides line up with TRBD2. The CDR3 runs 16 residues. V dropped 5 bases and J dropped 3; count of bases not matched to a gene: 5. Per the germline V gene, CDR1 is MNHNY and CDR2 is SVGAGI (reference sequence). The CDR3 DNA reads TGTGCCAGCAGTGCCCGGACTAGCGGGGACTACAATGAGCAGTTCTTC. This translates into CASSARTSGDYNEQFF.

V is TRBV10-3 and J is TRBJ1-5; D ambiguous. With 3 bases removed from V and 8 bases from J, the gap between germline ends came to 14 bases. This CDR3 is 14 amino acids long. Germline CDR1 is ENHRY and CDR2 is SYGVKD. In nucleotides, the CDR3 is TGTGCCATCAGTGAAGGCCGCCCAGCGGAGCCCCAGCATTTT. This gives the protein CAISEGRPAEPQHF.

The chain joins TRBV11-3 to TRBJ2-7; 8 nucleotides align to TRBD1. Germline V gene sequence: CDR1 SGHNT, CDR2 YENEEA. V shed 2 bases, J shed 3 bases, and the junction held 6 bases outside the gene matches. The CDR3 loop spans 15 amino acids. CDR3: CASSLRSTGDYEQYF. The CDR3 coding sequence is TGTGCCAGCAGCTTACGTTCGACAGGGGACTACGAGCAGTACTTC.

This chain links TRBV7-9 with TRBJ2-5, with TRBD1 identical over 9 bases. There are 15 residues in the CDR3. Looked up from germline, CDR1 is SEHNR and CDR2 is FQNEAQ (reference sequence). With 4 bases clipped from V and 2 bases from J, the junction kept 5 bases outside the gene matches. CDR3 loop: CASSWGTGLQETQYF. DNA for the CDR3: TGTGCCAGCAGCTGGGGGACAGGGCTACAAGAGACCCAGTACTTC.

The rearrangement links TRBV11-3 to TRBJ2-1; TRBD2 matches at 11 bases. Trimming at V came to 3 bases and at J to 4 bases, leaving 2 bases not matched to a gene. The CDR3 totals 15 residues. Per germline, CDR1 SGHNT and CDR2 YENEEA. The CDR3 bases are TGTGCCAGCAGCTTCCTAGCGGGGGGATACAATGAGCAGTTCTTC. It specifies CASSFLAGGYNEQFF.

The rearrangement joins TRBV5-4 to TRBJ2-7, with 7 bases fitting TRBD1. Germline CDR1 reads SGHNT; CDR2 reads YYREEE (reference sequence). Unmatched junction bases numbered 10, after V lost 0 bases and J lost 7 bases. The CDR3 sequence is 15 residues long. The CDR3 DNA is TGTGCCAGCAGCTTGGGGGCAGGGGGTATCAAGGAGCAGTACTTC. It translates to CASSLGAGGIKEQYF. Full variable domain (missing parts from reference TRBV5-4 and TRBJ2-7): ETGVTQSPTHLIKTRGQQVTLRCSSQSGHNTVSWYQQALGQGPQFIFQYYREEENGRGNFPPRFSGLQFPNYSSELNVNALELDDSALYLCASSLGAGGIKEQYFGPGTRLTVT.

This chain connects TRBV11-2 to TRBJ1-1; D is perhaps TRBD1 (5 bases). The CDR3 runs 13 residues. V was cut by 3 bases and J by 7 bases, with 12 bases left in between. Germline loops: CDR1 SGHAT, CDR2 FQNNGV. The CDR3 DNA is TGTGCCAGCAGCTTGGCTCAGGGCCATGAAGCTTTCTTT. Encoded protein: CASSLAQGHEAFF.

This clone came up a few times. The gene calls are TRBV6-5 and TRBJ1-1; possible D gene TRBD1, 6 bases. From germline, CDR1 is MNHEY and CDR2 SVGAGI. This CDR3 is 14 amino acids long. Trimming removed 2 bases at V and 5 bases at J, with 12 bases between. CDR3 loop: CASSYRQDGTEAFF. In nucleotides, the CDR3 is TGTGCCAGCAGTTACCGACAGGATGGTACTGAAGCTTTCTTT.

The genes are TRBV27 and TRBJ2-1, with 10 bases lining up with TRBD1. V was clipped by 6 bases and J by 7 bases; unmatched bases: 12. The CDR3 sequence is 16 residues long. CDR1 and CDR2 (germline): MNHEY, SMNVEV (reference sequence). Here the CDR3 DNA reads TGTGCCAGCAGCAGACCCCGGACAGGGGGATCGAATGAGCAGTTCTTC. Its translation is CASSRPRTGGSNEQFF.

This chain links TRBV9 with TRBJ1-1, with D possibly being TRBD1 (5 bases). This CDR3 spans 15 amino acids. The V gene's germline CDR1 is SGDLS and CDR2 YYNGEE. With 4 bases removed from V and 2 bases from J, the gap between germline ends came to 15 bases. Here the CDR3 DNA reads TGTGCCAGCAGCCGCATGGGAGGGGCAAACACTGAAGCTTTCTTT. Translated, it gives CASSRMGGANTEAFF.

The chain carries TRBV6-6 and TRBJ2-7, with D possibly TRBD1 on 6 matching bases. The CDR3 contains 14 residues. CDR1 and CDR2 (germline): MNHNY, SVGAGI (reference sequence). V dropped 3 bases and J dropped 0 bases, with 9 bases sitting between them. The CDR3 is CASSYPDSSYEQYF. The CDR3 nucleotides are TGTGCCAGCAGTTATCCGGACAGCTCCTACGAGCAGTACTTC.

This chain links TRBV4-2 with TRBJ1-5; D ambiguous. The CDR3 is made up of 14 amino acids. Germline lookup yields CDR1 LGHNA and CDR2 YNFKEQ. The V end lost 0 bases, the J end lost 5 bases, and 8 bases lay between the germline ends. CDR3 bases: TGTGCCAGCAGCCAAGATTTTGAGCATCAGCCCCAGCATTTT. This gives the protein CASSQDFEHQPQHF.

The gene calls are TRBV27 and TRBJ1-5, with unresolved D. This CDR3 has 13 residues. Germline V gives CDR1 MNHEY, CDR2 SMNVEV (reference sequence). V was trimmed by 4 bases and J by 4 bases, leaving 8 bases between them. This CDR3 is CASSSGVNQPQHF. The DNA for the CDR3 is TGTGCCAGCAGTTCCGGGGTTAATCAGCCCCAGCATTTT.